This TCR beta chain was profiled in a study of cytomegalovirus exposure and HLA in healthy donors. Whole-study context: Within an early data release were 80 million to 90 million unique TCRs drawn from HLA-typed donors.

The CDR3 contains 15 residues. V was pared by 3 bases and J by 4 bases, with 3 bases of the junction left unmatched. CDR1 and CDR2 from the germline V gene are SEHNR and FQNEAQ (reference sequence). 60 Vbeta and 13 Jbeta primers were used in PCR. Profiling relied on immunoSEQ multiplex PCR, and the TCRdb table lists in-frame clones only, not all of them. The sample shows under 200,000 clones, 80% to 85% of them seen only once. The sequence was collected from a boy aged 5-17 years in good health and CMV-seronegative. The rearrangement joins TRBV7-9 to TRBJ2-5, with 12 bases aligning to TRBD2. Source material: PBMCs. In DNA, the CDR3 is TGTGCCAGCAGCTTGACTAGCGGGAGTGTAGAGACCCAGTACTTC. Translating it yields CASSLTSGSVETQYF.